The rows below give T cell receptor beta chains drawn from one sample of a study of blood T cell repertoires in COVID-19. The repertoire was sequenced with immunoSEQ multiplex PCR; TCRdb's copy has only in-frame clones and lacks some. The sample carries about 310,000 clones, 87% recorded once. The sample consisted of peripheral blood. The source of these receptors is a man over 45 with active or convalescent COVID-19. Both conserved end residues are part of each CDR3. A D gene is named only where the DNA matches it firmly. Size tells how often a clone was seen (once, few, many) or the class of an expanded clone, and some rows leave it out.

j_call	v_call	clone_size	d_call	cdr3_aa
TRBJ1-1	TRBV18	-	-	CASSLEVQRTEAFF
TRBJ1-5	TRBV11-2	-	-	CASSLTENQPQHF
TRBJ2-5	TRBV30	once	TRBD2	CAWTFWGGGEETQYF
TRBJ1-2	TRBV4-1	-	-	CASSQDTSWAVGNYGYTF
TRBJ2-1	TRBV2	-	-	CASRLGGPYNEQFF
TRBJ2-1	TRBV4-1	-	TRBD2	CASSQRAGSVDEQFF
TRBJ1-5	TRBV4-2	-	TRBD1	CASSHAQGAYDQPQHF
TRBJ2-7	TRBV7-3	-	TRBD2	CASSQLGLAYEQYF
TRBJ1-2	TRBV24-1	-	-	CATSDLGVDYGYTF
TRBJ1-5	TRBV5-1	-	-	CASSLIPGQPQHF
TRBJ2-7	TRBV28	-	TRBD1	CASSWDREIYEQYF
TRBJ1-1	TRBV6-2/TRBV6-3	-	TRBD1	CASSYLRTGGAENTEAFF
TRBJ2-7	TRBV7-2	-	-	CASSLSQGHYEQYF
TRBJ1-1	TRBV5-4	-	-	CASSLGGRATEAFF
TRBJ1-3	TRBV5-8	-	-	CASSFTGNTIYF
TRBJ1-3	TRBV18	-	-	CASSPPSGAGNTIYF
TRBJ2-2	TRBV3-1/TRBV3-2	-	TRBD2	CASRLGPRCGGTPTNTGELFF
TRBJ2-3	TRBV5-1	-	-	CASSLVGSGGDTQYF
TRBJ1-2	TRBV2	-	-	CASSDWGTTYGYTF
TRBJ1-6	TRBV6-1	-	-	CASSEQGSSNSPLHF